Below are 18 T cell receptor beta chains sequenced from a single sample in a study of graft-versus-host responses after intestinal transplantation. Repertoires were generated with immunoSEQ multiplex PCR, while TCRdb's copy carries only in-frame clones and drops some. The sample consists of about 18,000 clones, around 39% of them appearing once. Sequencing was performed on alloreactive CD4+ T cells from a mixed lymphocyte reaction culture, taken before intestinal transplant. Subset specified: CFSE-low proliferating T cells sorted from approximately 6-day pre-transplant mixed lymphocyte reaction (GvH or HvG direction). Every receptor here comes from a human patient who received an intestinal transplant.

V usage is TRBV7-9 and J usage is TRBJ1-6, with D perhaps matching TRBD1 (5 bases). Per germline, CDR1 SEHNR and CDR2 FQNEAQ (reference sequence). The germline V and J ends were trimmed by 4 bases and 6 bases, with 13 bases remaining between them. This CDR3 comprises 15 residues. The CDR3: CASSSQDGPNSPLHF. For the CDR3, the DNA is TGTGCCAGCAGCTCACAGGACGGACCTAATTCACCCCTCCACTTT.

This clone was seen once. The chain combines TRBV11-3 with TRBJ1-1, with D possibly matching TRBD1 (6 bases). Germline V lookup: CDR1 SGHNT, CDR2 YENEEA. Trimming cost V 8 bases and J 4 bases, with 17 bases left between them. The CDR3 has 14 residues. In DNA, the CDR3 is TGTGCCAGCGGAACAGGGAGAGGAGCCACTGAAGCTTTCTTT. It translates to CASGTGRGATEAFF.

Regarding this clone: The germline gene is not matched at one end of the junction; a read error may be the cause. The V gene is TRBV30, the J gene TRBJ2-3; 7 nucleotides match TRBD2. This CDR3 region has 16 residues. Germline V gene sequence: CDR1 GTSNPN, CDR2 SVGIG (reference sequence). The DNA of the CDR3 is TGTGCCCGGAGTTCCGGGGGACTACCCCGGGGGGATACGCAGTATTTT. This translates into CARSSGGLPRGDTQYF.

This chain joins TRBV14 and TRBJ1-4; perhaps TRBD1 as D (5 bases). CDR1 is SGHDN, CDR2 FVKESK, per germline. Trimming took off 4 bases at V and 3 bases at J, with 9 bases between the two ends. This CDR3 contains 14 residues. The CDR3 protein is CASSPGGANEKLFF. The CDR3 DNA follows: TGTGCCAGCAGCCCCGGGGGTGCTAATGAAAAACTGTTTTTT.

In this sample, this clone turned up a few times. This chain uses TRBV6-5 with TRBJ1-2; D unresolved. This CDR3 region has 16 residues. V was shortened by 0 bases and J by 4 bases, with 15 bases between the two germline ends. Germline V lookup: CDR1 MNHEY, CDR2 SVGAGI. This CDR3 reads CASSYSNARAGYGYTF. The CDR3 DNA reads TGTGCCAGCAGTTACTCGAATGCCCGGGCTGGCTATGGCTACACCTTC.

This clone was detected only a few times. V and J are TRBV7-9 and TRBJ1-2; D unclear. Germline CDR1 is SEHNR and CDR2 is FQNEAQ (reference sequence). V was shortened by 2 bases and J by 4 bases, with 14 bases between the two germline ends. The CDR3 covers 15 residues. CDR3 coding DNA: TGTGCCAGCAGCTTATTAGCTGCCTCCCTCTATGGCTACACCTTC. It translates to CASSLLAASLYGYTF.

This clone came up a few times. This chain connects TRBV6-1 to TRBJ1-1; 7 bases agree with TRBD1. The length of the CDR3 is 14 residues. The ends lost 6 bases at V and 5 bases at J; junction bases unmatched: 9. CDR1 and CDR2 (germline): MNHNS, SASEGT. The CDR3 sequence is CASSLRTGGTEAFF. CDR3 DNA sequence: TGTGCCAGCAGCCTCCGGACAGGAGGGACTGAAGCTTTCTTT.

This clone was seen a few times. The J gene is TRBJ1-1, the V gene TRBV5-1; D uncertain. CDR3 size: 16 residues. Trimming left V 0 bases short and J 0 bases short, with 12 bases between. The germline CDR1 and CDR2 sequences are SGHRS and YFSETQ. CDR3 sequence: CASSLEARSVNTEAFF. The CDR3 nucleotides read TGCGCCAGCAGCTTGGAGGCCCGGTCGGTGAACACTGAAGCTTTCTTT.

This clone is judged medium-sized. The chain has TRBV5-1 and TRBJ1-6; D possibly corresponds to TRBD1 (6 bases). V lost 3 bases and J 9 bases, leaving 13 bases between the germline ends. The CDR3 extends over 14 amino acids. The V gene's germline CDR1 is SGHRS and CDR2 YFSETQ. Written as DNA, the CDR3 is TGCGCCAGCAGCTATGACAGGCCAACTTCACCCCTCCACTTT. Encoded protein: CASSYDRPTSPLHF.

The rearrangement links TRBV19 to TRBJ2-7, with D perhaps TRBD2 (6 bases). V was clipped by 1 base and J by 6 bases, with 10 bases between them. The CDR3 extends over 13 amino acids. The V gene's germline CDR1 is LNHDA and CDR2 SQIVND (reference sequence). In DNA, the CDR3 is TGTGCCAGTAGTATAGGAATGGGACTCGAGCAGTACTTC. Its protein product is CASSIGMGLEQYF.

The V and J genes are TRBV9 and TRBJ2-7; D call uncertain. Trimming cost V 0 bases and J 2 bases, with 9 bases left between them. This CDR3 is built from 14 residues. Per the germline V gene, CDR1 is SGDLS and CDR2 is YYNGEE. In nucleotides, the CDR3 is TGTGCCAGCAGCGTAGGCAGCTGGACCTACGAGCAGTACTTC. Amino acids: CASSVGSWTYEQYF.

This chain uses TRBV5-1 with TRBJ1-1; a possible D gene is TRBD1 (5 bases). The germline CDR1 and CDR2 sequences are SGHRS and YFSETQ. Trimming left V 0 bases short and J 8 bases short, with 11 bases between. The CDR3 consists of 13 residues. In DNA, the CDR3 is TGCGCCAGCAGCTTGGGTCTGTGGACAGAAGCTTTCTTT. Translation: CASSLGLWTEAFF.

The chain couples TRBV5-1 to TRBJ2-5, with D unclear. V lost 0 bases, J lost 5 bases, and 8 bases lay in between. Germline CDR1 reads SGHRS; CDR2 reads YFSETQ. The CDR3 spans 13 residues. CDR3 amino acids: CASSLVGAETQYF. The CDR3 DNA sequence: TGCGCCAGCAGCTTGGTCGGTGCGGAGACCCAGTACTTC.

The V and J genes are TRBV20-1 and TRBJ1-4; no clear D. This CDR3 region has 11 residues. Trimming pared 4 bases from V and 5 bases from J, leaving 5 bases between. The germline V gene encodes CDR1 DFQATT and CDR2 SNEGSKA (reference sequence). In DNA form, the CDR3 reads TGCAGTGCTAATCCAAATGAAAAACTGTTTTTT. As protein: CSANPNEKLFF.

This clone was picked up one time. The chain carries TRBV5-1 and TRBJ1-2, with 7 bases matching TRBD1. The CDR3 loop spans 17 amino acids. Germline V lookup: CDR1 SGHRS, CDR2 YFSETQ. Unmatched junction bases numbered 12, after V lost 0 bases and J lost 4 bases. The CDR3 region has the DNA TGCGCCAGCAGCTTGGGCACCCCCCGGGACAGATTCTATGGCTACACCTTC. It specifies CASSLGTPRDRFYGYTF.

This clone was counted a few times. V is TRBV12-5 and J is TRBJ1-2; D remains unclear. V gave up 1 base and J gave up 0 bases, with 9 bases separating them. Germline lookup yields CDR1 LGHNT and CDR2 FRNRAP. The CDR3 has 15 residues. CDR3 protein: CASGLELLTNYGYTF. Here the CDR3 DNA reads TGTGCTAGTGGTTTGGAATTACTGACTAACTATGGCTACACCTTC.

J is TRBJ2-7 and V is TRBV10-3, with D maybe TRBD1 (5 bases). The germline V gene encodes CDR1 ENHRY and CDR2 SYGVKD. The CDR3 runs to 16 residues. V was trimmed by 3 bases and J by 2 bases, leaving 17 bases between them. The CDR3 sequence: CAISDPPREPPYEQYF. CDR3 sequence (DNA): TGTGCCATCAGTGACCCCCCCAGGGAACCTCCCTACGAGCAGTACTTC.

J is TRBJ2-1 and V is TRBV18; TRBD2 matches at 12 bases. Looked up from germline, CDR1 is KGHSH and CDR2 is LQKENI. Germline trimming cut 3 bases from V and 8 bases from J; bases unmatched to any gene: 8. The CDR3 has 16 residues. The CDR3 sequence: CASSPSLAGGQDEQFF. The CDR3 DNA follows: TGTGCCAGCTCACCCTCGCTAGCGGGGGGGCAGGATGAGCAGTTCTTC.